These T cell receptor beta chains were read from a single sample in a study of T cell repertoires in cytomegalovirus infection. One entry per CDR3 protein, called by TCRdb with MiXCR from the reads. The sample shows 150,000 or so distinct CDR3 sequences, about 20% of them seen only once. The antigens these receptors bind are not known. The material sequenced was CD8+ T cells from cultured PBMCs, taken from culture after CMV antigen stimulation. These receptor sequences come from a human donor in good health (CMV status not recorded). Some clones in this sample may be carry-over from other donors' samples. Both conserved end residues are part of each CDR3. The order of the fields is D gene, J gene, clone size, V gene, CDR3 protein, CDR3 DNA. D genes are given only for firm matches. Rows may omit the clone size; those that give it use once, few, many or a size class.

D: TRBD1
J: TRBJ2-6
size: few
V: TRBV12-3/TRBV12-4
CDR3: CASSFRTGLGMITGANVLTF
DNA: TGTGCCAGCAGTTTTAGGACAGGGTTAGGAATGATTACTGGGGCCAACGTCCTGACTTTC

D: NA
J: TRBJ1-6
size: few
V: TRBV12-3/TRBV12-4
CDR3: CASSSPREKGSPLHF
DNA: TGTGCCAGCAGTTCCCCCAGGGAAAAAGGTTCACCCCTCCACTTT

D: NA
J: TRBJ1-2
size: NA
V: TRBV7-2
CDR3: CASSPNREGGYTF
DNA: TGTGCCAGCAGTCCCAACAGGGAGGGTGGCTACACCTTC

D: TRBD1
J: TRBJ2-7
size: many
V: TRBV11-1
CDR3: CASSLRPGQGVNSYEQYF
DNA: TGTGCCAGCAGCTTAAGACCGGGACAGGGGGTCAATAGCTACGAGCAGTACTTC

D: NA
J: TRBJ2-1
size: NA
V: TRBV4-3
CDR3: CASADEITGAAFNEQFF
DNA: TGCGCCAGCGCTGACGAGATTACTGGGGCCGCCTTCAATGAGCAGTTCTTC

D: TRBD2
J: TRBJ2-3
size: few
V: TRBV6-5
CDR3: CASSVLAGGAADTQYF
DNA: TGTGCCAGCAGTGTTCTAGCGGGGGGAGCGGCAGATACGCAGTATTTT

D: NA
J: TRBJ1-2
size: NA
V: TRBV12-3/TRBV12-4
CDR3: CASSQTVRYGYTF
DNA: TGTGCCAGCAGCCAGACAGTCCGCTATGGCTACACCTTC

D: TRBD1
J: TRBJ2-2
size: NA
V: TRBV19
CDR3: CASSTTRGINTGELFF
DNA: TGTGCCAGTAGTACCACCAGGGGGATTAACACCGGGGAGCTGTTTTTT

D: TRBD2
J: TRBJ2-7
size: few
V: TRBV7-8
CDR3: CASSSPPRAGPSSYEQYF
DNA: TGTGCCAGCAGCTCACCTCCTAGAGCGGGGCCGAGCTCCTACGAGCAGTACTTC

D: TRBD1
J: TRBJ2-1
size: NA
V: TRBV2
CDR3: CASSEAKGASYNEQFF
DNA: TGTGCCAGCAGTGAAGCAAAGGGGGCCTCCTACAATGAGCAGTTCTTC

D: TRBD1
J: TRBJ2-2
size: NA
V: TRBV6-6
CDR3: CASSPKDRGPTGELFF
DNA: TGTGCCAGCAGTCCAAAAGACAGGGGGCCCACCGGGGAGCTGTTTTTT

D: NA
J: TRBJ2-1
size: NA
V: TRBV7-9
CDR3: CASSYPGLLNNEQFF
DNA: TGTGCCAGCAGCTATCCGGGACTTCTAAACAATGAGCAGTTCTTC

D: NA
J: TRBJ1-2
size: NA
V: TRBV7-2
CDR3: CASSLLGEGISDTF
DNA: TGTGCCAGCAGCTTATTAGGAGAGGGCATTTCGGACACCTTC

D: NA
J: TRBJ2-7
size: few
V: TRBV12-3/TRBV12-4
CDR3: CASSVTVGEQYF
DNA: TGTGCCAGCAGTGTAACTGTGGGGGAGCAGTACTTC

D: TRBD2
J: TRBJ2-1
size: many
V: TRBV4-3
CDR3: CASSQEVAGSSYNEQFF
DNA: TGCGCCAGCAGCCAAGAAGTAGCGGGGAGCTCCTACAATGAGCAGTTCTTC

D: TRBD2
J: TRBJ2-2
size: NA
V: TRBV4-3
CDR3: CASSPMGSGTGELFF
DNA: TGCGCCAGCAGCCCGATGGGTAGCGGGACCGGGGAGCTGTTTTTT